These T cell receptor beta chains were read from a single sample in a study of T cell repertoires in cytomegalovirus infection. Each CDR3 protein is one row after TCRdb ran MiXCR on the reads. The sample shows more than 500,000 distinct CDR3 sequences, about 17% of them seen only once. Sequenced material: CD8+ T cells from PBMCs. Source of these receptors: a human donor in good health (CMV status not recorded). Some clones in this sample may be carry-over from other donors' samples. Both conserved end residues are part of each CDR3. Each record gives: D gene, CDR3 length, clone size, J gene, V gene, CDR3 protein, CDR3 DNA. D genes are given only for firm matches. Size is stated for part of the rows, as once, few or many counts, or as a class when the clone is expanded.

>TRBD1|15|.|TRBJ2-1|TRBV11-1
CASSLLQGARDEQFF
TGTGCCAGCAGCTTATTACAGGGGGCGCGTGATGAGCAGTTCTTC
>.|13|few|TRBJ1-2|TRBV7-9
CASSFPNYYGYTF
TGTGCCAGCAGCTTCCCGAACTACTATGGCTACACCTTC
>.|11|.|TRBJ1-1|TRBV29-1
CSASWNTEAFF
TGCAGCGCCTCGTGGAACACTGAAGCTTTCTTT
>.|13|few|TRBJ1-6|TRBV7-9
CASTKEGDSPLHF
TGTGCCAGCACCAAAGAAGGAGATTCACCCCTCCACTTT
>.|13|many|TRBJ2-1|TRBV7-9
CASSLANNNEQFF
TGTGCCAGCAGCTTAGCCAACAACAATGAGCAGTTCTTC
>.|14|many|TRBJ1-4|TRBV7-2
CASSAQRINEKLFF
TGTGCCAGCAGCGCCCAAAGGATTAATGAAAAACTGTTTTTT
>TRBD2|16|few|TRBJ2-3|TRBV9
CASSALSGGSTDTQYF
TGTGCCAGCAGCGCCCTTAGCGGGGGGAGCACAGATACGCAGTATTTT
>.|16|many|TRBJ1-2|TRBV7-9
CASSLDGGSWNYGYTF
TGTGCCAGCAGCTTAGACGGGGGTTCGTGGAACTATGGCTACACCTTC
>TRBD1|17|many|TRBJ1-3|TRBV7-2
CASSVGQGALRGNTIYF
TGTGCCAGCAGCGTCGGACAGGGGGCACTGAGAGGAAACACCATATATTTT
>.|13|many|TRBJ2-1|TRBV28
CASSIGAGDEQFF
TGTGCCAGCAGTATCGGGGCAGGCGATGAGCAGTTCTTC
>TRBD2|16|many|TRBJ2-7|TRBV7-8
CASSSRLAGAKGEQYF
TGTGCCAGCAGCTCCCGACTAGCGGGAGCTAAGGGCGAGCAGTACTTC
>TRBD2|20|.|TRBJ2-3|TRBV5-4
CASSFPRTSTPSSSTDTQYF
TGTGCCAGCAGCTTTCCCAGGACTAGTACCCCTTCCTCTAGCACAGATACGCAGTATTTT
>.|16|many|TRBJ2-1|TRBV11-1
CASSLGTFSSYNEQFF
TGTGCCAGCAGCTTAGGGACGTTCAGCTCCTACAATGAGCAGTTCTTC
>.|13|many|TRBJ2-1|TRBV7-2
CASSPGPNNEQFF
TGTGCCAGCAGCCCAGGGCCTAATAATGAGCAGTTCTTC
>TRBD1|14|.|TRBJ1-1|TRBV5-6
CASSSGQGRTEAFF
TGTGCCAGCAGCTCCGGACAGGGAAGGACTGAAGCTTTCTTT
>.|15|.|TRBJ1-1|TRBV6-5
CASSYWARGVTEAFF
TGTGCCAGCAGTTATTGGGCTCGGGGCGTCACTGAAGCTTTCTTT
>.|11|.|TRBJ1-2|TRBV20-1
CSAKETGGYTF
TGCAGTGCTAAAGAAACCGGGGGCTACACCTTC
>TRBD1|17|few|TRBJ1-4|TRBV4-1
CASSQPLWGDRDEKLFF
TGCGCCAGCAGCCAACCTCTATGGGGGGACAGGGATGAAAAACTGTTTTTT
>.|15|.|TRBJ1-1|TRBV6-5
CASSYSTAGNTEAFF
TGTGCCAGCAGTTACTCTACTGCGGGGAACACTGAAGCTTTCTTT
>TRBD1|12|.|TRBJ2-1|TRBV4-1
CATSREDRVKFF
TGTGCCACCAGCCGAGAAGACAGGGTAAAGTTCTTC
>.|17|few|TRBJ1-4|TRBV27
CASRAEEPLGTNEKLFF
TGTGCCAGCAGGGCCGAGGAACCCTTGGGAACTAATGAAAAACTGTTTTTT
>TRBD2|16|few|TRBJ2-3|TRBV9
CASSAQLAGGTDTQYF
TGTGCCAGCAGCGCCCAACTAGCGGGGGGCACAGATACGCAGTATTTT
>TRBD2|17|.|TRBJ2-4|TRBV4-2
CASSQALAAQPRDIQYF
TGTGCCAGCAGCCAAGCGCTAGCGGCGCAACCCAGGGACATTCAGTACTTC
>.|16|many|TRBJ2-3|TRBV6-1
CASSALKWGATDTQYF
TGTGCCAGCAGTGCTCTCAAATGGGGTGCAACAGATACGCAGTATTTT
>.|14|.|TRBJ2-7|TRBV25-1
CASSEGSPLYEQYF
TGTGCCAGCAGTGAGGGTAGTCCCCTCTACGAGCAGTACTTC
>.|14|.|TRBJ2-2|TRBV4-1
CASSKREYTGELFF
TGCGCCAGCAGTAAAAGGGAATACACCGGGGAGCTGTTTTTT
>.|13|many|TRBJ2-7|TRBV7-9
CASSLVPNYEQYF
TGTGCCAGCAGCTTAGTCCCGAATTACGAGCAGTACTTC
>.|12|few|TRBJ2-5|TRBV7-9
CASSLGTTTQYF
TGTGCCAGCAGCTTAGGAACAACCACCCAGTACTTC
>.|15|few|TRBJ1-2|TRBV5-6
CASSSLTEGVYGYTF
TGTGCCAGCAGCTCCCTTACCGAGGGCGTCTATGGCTACACCTTC
>.|15|.|TRBJ2-1|TRBV5-4
CASSLGTPSYNEQFF
TGTGCCAGCAGCTTGGGGACCCCCTCCTACAATGAGCAGTTCTTC
>.|12|many|TRBJ2-1|TRBV7-3
CASSGVSNEQFF
TGTGCCAGCAGCGGAGTCAGCAATGAGCAGTTCTTC
>TRBD2|19|.|TRBJ2-2|TRBV7-3
CASSSPLAGGPTNTGVLCF
TGTGCCAGCAGCTCCCCTCTAGCGGGGGGCCCAACGAACACCGGGGTGCTGTGTTTT
>.|16|many|TRBJ1-5|TRBV12-3/TRBV12-4
CASSLAFQGLDQPQHF
TGTGCCAGCAGCCTCGCATTCCAGGGACTCGATCAGCCCCAGCATTTT
>TRBD2|16|few|TRBJ2-2|TRBV11-3
CASSLGGRRDTGELFF
TGTGCCAGCAGCTTAGGCGGGAGGAGGGACACCGGGGAGCTGTTTTTT
>.|14|.|TRBJ1-1|TRBV28
CASSLSEGRTEAFF
TGTGCCAGCAGTTTATCGGAGGGGAGGACTGAAGCTTTCTTT
>TRBD1|17|.|TRBJ2-1|TRBV15
CATSREALGQGSNEQFF
TGTGCCACCAGCAGAGAGGCCCTAGGACAGGGGTCGAATGAGCAGTTCTTC
>.|13|many|TRBJ1-5|TRBV27
CASSGGIDQPQHF
TGTGCCAGCAGCGGGGGTATCGATCAGCCCCAGCATTTT
>.|12|few|TRBJ1-2|TRBV27
CASSGVPYGYTF
TGTGCCAGCTCAGGGGTCCCCTATGGCTACACCTTC
>TRBD2|15|.|TRBJ2-3|TRBV7-9
CASSLASGDADTQYF
TGTGCCAGCAGCTTAGCTAGCGGGGATGCAGATACGCAGTATTTT
>.|15|many|TRBJ2-7|TRBV12-3/TRBV12-4
CASSLAQAGTYEQYF
TGTGCCAGCAGTTTAGCGCAAGCAGGAACCTACGAGCAGTACTTC
>.|14|many|TRBJ2-5|TRBV12-3/TRBV12-4
CASSLLSVQETQYF
TGTGCCAGCAGTTTGCTCTCGGTTCAAGAGACCCAGTACTTC
>.|14|many|TRBJ1-5|TRBV28
CASSIHSSGQPQHF
TGTGCCAGCAGTATACACAGCTCCGGTCAGCCCCAGCATTTT
>.|17|.|TRBJ1-1|TRBV9
CASSAPASGGTATEAFF
TGTGCCAGCAGCGCCCCTGCGTCCGGGGGGACGGCCACTGAAGCTTTCTTT
>.|16|many|TRBJ2-1|TRBV14
CASSQGRGLAETEQFF
TGTGCCAGCAGCCAAGGGAGGGGGCTAGCGGAGACTGAGCAGTTCTTC
>TRBD2|18|.|TRBJ2-3|TRBV28
CASRRREERAPGADTQYF
TGTGCCAGCAGACGCCGGGAGGAGCGGGCGCCGGGCGCAGATACGCAGTATTTT
>.|15|few|TRBJ1-4|TRBV27
CASSPTEPTNEKLFF
TGTGCCAGCAGTCCTACAGAGCCAACTAATGAAAAACTGTTTTTT
>TRBD2|18|.|TRBJ2-7|TRBV4-2
CASSQVGTSGDLSYEQYF
TGTGCCAGCAGCCAAGTCGGGACTAGCGGGGATCTTTCCTACGAGCAGTACTTC
>.|13|.|TRBJ1-1|TRBV19
CASSPGKQTEAFF
TGTGCCAGTAGTCCAGGGAAGCAGACTGAAGCTTTCTTT
>.|14|few|TRBJ1-6|TRBV11-2
CASSLEGGNSPLHF
TGTGCCAGCAGCTTAGAGGGCGGTAATTCACCCCTCCACTTT
>.|16|few|TRBJ2-1|TRBV4-1
CASSQEGFYQGSEQFF
TGCGCCAGCAGCCAAGAAGGGTTTTACCAAGGGAGTGAGCAGTTCTTC
>.|14|.|TRBJ1-2|TRBV6-6
CASSSSLSNYGYTF
TGTGCCAGCAGTTCCTCACTGAGTAACTATGGCTACACCTTC
>TRBD1|16|many|TRBJ1-6|TRBV7-2
CASSFKPGQGNSPLHF
TGTGCCAGCAGCTTCAAACCGGGACAGGGAAATTCACCCCTCCACTTT
>TRBD2|15|many|TRBJ2-1|TRBV7-9
CASSLSGREYNEQFF
TGTGCCAGCAGCCTTAGCGGGAGGGAGTACAATGAGCAGTTCTTC
>.|15|few|TRBJ2-1|TRBV4-2
CASSQEKTGYNEQFF
TGTGCCAGCAGCCAGGAGAAAACAGGGTACAATGAGCAGTTCTTC
>TRBD2|16|.|TRBJ2-1|TRBV20-1
CSARELAGASYNEQFF
TGCAGTGCTAGGGAACTAGCGGGGGCTTCCTACAATGAGCAGTTCTTC